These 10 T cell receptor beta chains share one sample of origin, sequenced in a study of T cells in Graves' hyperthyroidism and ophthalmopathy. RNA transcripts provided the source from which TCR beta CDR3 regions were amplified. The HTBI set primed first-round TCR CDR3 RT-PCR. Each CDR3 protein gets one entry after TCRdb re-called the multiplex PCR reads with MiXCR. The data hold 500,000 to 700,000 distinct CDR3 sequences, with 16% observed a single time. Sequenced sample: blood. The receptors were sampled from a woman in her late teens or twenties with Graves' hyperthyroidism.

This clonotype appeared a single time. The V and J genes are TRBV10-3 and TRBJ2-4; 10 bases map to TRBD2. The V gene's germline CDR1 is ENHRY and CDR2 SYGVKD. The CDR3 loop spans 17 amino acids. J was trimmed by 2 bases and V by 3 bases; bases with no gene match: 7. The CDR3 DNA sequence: TGTGCCATCAGTGAAATGGCTAGCGGGGGCTCCAAAAACATTCAGTACTTC. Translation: CAISEMASGGSKNIQYF.

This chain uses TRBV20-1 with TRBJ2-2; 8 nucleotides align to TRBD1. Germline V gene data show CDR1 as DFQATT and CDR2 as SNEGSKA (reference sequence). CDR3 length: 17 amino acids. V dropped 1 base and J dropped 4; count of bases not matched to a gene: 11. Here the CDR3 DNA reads TGCAGTGCTAGAGCAGGGGGCGAGGTTGTTTTCACCGGGGAGCTGTTTTTT. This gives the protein CSARAGGEVVFTGELFF.

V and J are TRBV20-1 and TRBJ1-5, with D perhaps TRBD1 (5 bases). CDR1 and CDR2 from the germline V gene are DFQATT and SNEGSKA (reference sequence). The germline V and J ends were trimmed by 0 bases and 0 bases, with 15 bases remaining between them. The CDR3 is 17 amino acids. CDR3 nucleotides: TGCAGTGCTAGAGATCCGGGGGGGGAATATAGCAATCAGCCCCAGCATTTT. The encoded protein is CSARDPGGEYSNQPQHF.

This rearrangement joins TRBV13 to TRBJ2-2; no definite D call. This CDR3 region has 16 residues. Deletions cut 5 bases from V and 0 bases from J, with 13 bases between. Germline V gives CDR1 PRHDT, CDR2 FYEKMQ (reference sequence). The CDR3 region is CASSLAETSNTGELFF. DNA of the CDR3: TGTGCCAGCAGCCTCGCTGAGACTTCGAACACCGGGGAGCTGTTTTTT.

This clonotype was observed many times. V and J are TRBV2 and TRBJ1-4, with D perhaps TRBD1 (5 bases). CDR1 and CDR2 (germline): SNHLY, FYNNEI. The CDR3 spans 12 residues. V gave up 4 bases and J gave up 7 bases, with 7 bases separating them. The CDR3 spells CASSGGSEKLFF. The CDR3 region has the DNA TGTGCCAGCAGTGGGGGCAGTGAAAAACTGTTTTTT.

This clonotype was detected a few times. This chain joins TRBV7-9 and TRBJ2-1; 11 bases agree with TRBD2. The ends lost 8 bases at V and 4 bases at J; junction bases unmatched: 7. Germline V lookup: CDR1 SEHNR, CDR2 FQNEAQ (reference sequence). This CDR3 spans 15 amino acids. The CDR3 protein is CASVTGTSGYNEQFF. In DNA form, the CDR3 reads TGTGCCAGCGTAACCGGGACTAGCGGATACAATGAGCAGTTCTTC.

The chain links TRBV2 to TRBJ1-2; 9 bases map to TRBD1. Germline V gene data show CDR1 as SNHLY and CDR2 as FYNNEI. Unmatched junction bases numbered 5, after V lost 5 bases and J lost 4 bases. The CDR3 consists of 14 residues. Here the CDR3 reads CASSTGGKGYGYTF. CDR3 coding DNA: TGTGCCAGCAGTACAGGGGGCAAAGGCTATGGCTACACCTTC.

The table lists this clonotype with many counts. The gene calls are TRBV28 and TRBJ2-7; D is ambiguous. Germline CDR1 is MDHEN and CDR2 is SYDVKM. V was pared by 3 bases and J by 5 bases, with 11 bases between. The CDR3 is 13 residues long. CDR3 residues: CASSLVGPHEQYF. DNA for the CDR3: TGTGCCAGCAGTTTGGTGGGCCCCCACGAGCAGTACTTC.

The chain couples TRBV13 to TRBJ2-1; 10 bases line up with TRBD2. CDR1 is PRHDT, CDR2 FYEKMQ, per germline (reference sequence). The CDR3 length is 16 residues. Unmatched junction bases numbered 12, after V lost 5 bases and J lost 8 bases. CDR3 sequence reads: CASSVSLAGVLDEQFF. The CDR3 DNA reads TGTGCCAGCAGCGTATCTCTAGCGGGAGTTCTAGATGAGCAGTTCTTC.

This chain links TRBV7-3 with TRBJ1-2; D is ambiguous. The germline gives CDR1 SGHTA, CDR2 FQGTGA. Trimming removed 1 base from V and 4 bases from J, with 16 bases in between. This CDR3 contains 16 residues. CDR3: CASSLRLSTTLYGYTF. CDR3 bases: TGTGCCAGCAGCTTAAGATTATCAACCACCCTCTATGGCTACACCTTC.